The T cell receptor beta chain described here comes from a study of T-cell memory formation after mild COVID-19. Findings and caveats of the study: There were some responding clones in pre-infection memory, which suggested that cross-reactive memory had joined.

As for this clonotype: Its antigen is unknown.

cDNA libraries for TCR alpha and TCR beta, carrying sample barcodes and UMIs, came from 5'RACE with constant-segment primers. A single record per CDR3 protein comes from TCRdb applying MiXCR to the 5' RACE reads. The sample contains around 300,000 distinct CDR3 sequences, 18% of which appear only once. The receptor was derived from a man aged 18 to 30 who had mild COVID-19 (a few samples of this study predate the infection). Cell type and time point are not known. The sample was PBMCs or a T cell subset sorted from them (not recorded which).

CDR3: CASSLVPRGQDEQYF. Written as DNA, the CDR3 is TGCGCCAGCAGCTTGGTGCCCAGGGGGCAAGACGAGCAGTACTTC. The V gene is TRBV5-1, the J gene TRBJ2-7, with 8 nucleotides matching TRBD1. This CDR3 is 15 amino acids long. The V gene's germline CDR1 is SGHRS and CDR2 YFSETQ. With 0 bases clipped from V and 5 bases from J, the junction kept 7 bases outside the gene matches. Variable domain in full (rest from reference TRBV5-1 and TRBJ2-7): KAGVTQTPRYLIKTRGQQVTLSCSPISGHRSVSWYQQTPGQGLQFLFEYFSETQRNKGNFPGRFSGRQFSNSRSEMNVSTLELGDSALYLCASSLVPRGQDEQYFGPGTRLTVT.